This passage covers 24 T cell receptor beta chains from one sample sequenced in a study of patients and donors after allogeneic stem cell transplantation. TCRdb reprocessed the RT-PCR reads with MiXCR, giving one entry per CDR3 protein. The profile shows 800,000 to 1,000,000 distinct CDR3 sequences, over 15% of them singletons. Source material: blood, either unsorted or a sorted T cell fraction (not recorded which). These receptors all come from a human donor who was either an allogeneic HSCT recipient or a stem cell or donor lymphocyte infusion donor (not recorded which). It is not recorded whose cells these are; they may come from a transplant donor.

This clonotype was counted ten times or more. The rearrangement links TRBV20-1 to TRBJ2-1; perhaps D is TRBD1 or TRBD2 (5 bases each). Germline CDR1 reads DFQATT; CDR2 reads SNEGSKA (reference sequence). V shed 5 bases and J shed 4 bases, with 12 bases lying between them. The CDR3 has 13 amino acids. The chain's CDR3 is CSAAGTKYNEQFF. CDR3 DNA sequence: TGCAGTGCTGCCGGGACCAAGTACAATGAGCAGTTCTTC.

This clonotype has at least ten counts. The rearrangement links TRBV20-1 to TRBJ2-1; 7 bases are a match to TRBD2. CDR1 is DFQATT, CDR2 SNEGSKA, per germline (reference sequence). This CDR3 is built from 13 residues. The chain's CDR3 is CSGRREFYNEQFF. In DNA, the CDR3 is TGCAGCGGCCGGCGGGAGTTTTACAATGAGCAGTTCTTC.

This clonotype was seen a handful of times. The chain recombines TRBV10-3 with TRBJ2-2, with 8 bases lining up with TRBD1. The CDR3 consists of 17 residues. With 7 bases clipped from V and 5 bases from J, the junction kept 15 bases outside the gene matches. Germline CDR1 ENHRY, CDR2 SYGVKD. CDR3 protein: CAINAGQGGSGTGELFF. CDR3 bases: TGTGCCATCAACGCAGGACAGGGAGGATCGGGAACCGGGGAGCTGTTTTTT.

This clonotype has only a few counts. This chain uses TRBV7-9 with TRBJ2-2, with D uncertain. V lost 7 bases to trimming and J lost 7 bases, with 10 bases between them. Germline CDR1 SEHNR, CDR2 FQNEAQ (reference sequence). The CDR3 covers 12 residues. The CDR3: CASTPLFGELFF. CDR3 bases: TGTGCCAGCACCCCCCTGTTCGGGGAGCTGTTTTTT. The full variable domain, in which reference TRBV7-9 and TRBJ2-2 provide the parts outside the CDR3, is DTGVSQNPRHKITKRGQNVTFRCDPISEHNRLYWYRQTLGQGPEFLTYFQNEAQLEKSRLLSDRFSAERPKGSFSTLEIQRTEQGDSAMYLCASTPLFGELFFGEGSRLTVL.

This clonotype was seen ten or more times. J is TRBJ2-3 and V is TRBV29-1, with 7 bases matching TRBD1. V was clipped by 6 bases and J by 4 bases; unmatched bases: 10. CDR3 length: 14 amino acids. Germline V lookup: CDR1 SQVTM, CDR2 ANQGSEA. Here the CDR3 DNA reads TGCAGCGTGAGATCTACAGGGGTTGCAGATACGCAGTATTTT. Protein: CSVRSTGVADTQYF.

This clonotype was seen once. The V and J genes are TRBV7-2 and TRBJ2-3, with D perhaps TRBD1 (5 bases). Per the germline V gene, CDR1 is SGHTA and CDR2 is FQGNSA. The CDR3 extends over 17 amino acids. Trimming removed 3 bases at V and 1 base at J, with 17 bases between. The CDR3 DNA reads TGTGCCAGCAGCTTTGTGGGGCCTAGACGGGGCACAGATACGCAGTATTTT. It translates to CASSFVGPRRGTDTQYF.

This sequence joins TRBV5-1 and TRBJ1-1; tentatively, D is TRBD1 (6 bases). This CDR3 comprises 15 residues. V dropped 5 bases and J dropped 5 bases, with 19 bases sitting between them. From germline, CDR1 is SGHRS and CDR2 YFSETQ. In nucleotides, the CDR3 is TGCGCCAGCAGGGCGGGACATCTGGGGGAAACTGAAGCTTTCTTT. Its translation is CASRAGHLGETEAFF. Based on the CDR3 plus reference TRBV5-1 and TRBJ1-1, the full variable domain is KAGVTQTPRYLIKTRGQQVTLSCSPISGHRSVSWYQQTPGQGLQFLFEYFSETQRNKGNFPGRFSGRQFSNSRSEMNVSTLELGDSALYLCASRAGHLGETEAFFGQGTRLTVV.

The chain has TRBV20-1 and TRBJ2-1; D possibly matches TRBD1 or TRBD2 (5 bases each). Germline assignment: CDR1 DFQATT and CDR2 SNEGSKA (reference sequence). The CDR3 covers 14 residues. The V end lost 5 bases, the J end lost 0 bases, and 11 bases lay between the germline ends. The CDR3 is CSAWGISSYNEQFF. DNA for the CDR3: TGCAGTGCTTGGGGGATTAGCTCCTACAATGAGCAGTTCTTC.

Here the CDR3 reads CSARDTGGYNEQFF. Written as DNA, the CDR3 is TGCAGTGCTAGAGATACGGGGGGGTACAATGAGCAGTTCTTC. V usage is TRBV20-1 and J usage is TRBJ2-1, with 8 nucleotides matching TRBD2. Trimming removed 0 bases from V and 4 bases from J; junction bases left unmatched: 2. Germline V CDR1 and CDR2: DFQATT, SNEGSKA (reference sequence). The CDR3 consists of 14 residues.

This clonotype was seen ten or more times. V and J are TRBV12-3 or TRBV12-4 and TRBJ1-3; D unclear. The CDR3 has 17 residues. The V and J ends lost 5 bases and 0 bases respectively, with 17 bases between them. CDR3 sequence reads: CASSVRPRRPSGNTIYF. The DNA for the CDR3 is TGTGCCAGCAGTGTCCGCCCGCGCCGACCCTCTGGAAACACCATATATTTT.

This CDR3 is CATSRTIGTGLAEHNEQFF. The DNA of the CDR3 is TGTGCCACCAGCAGAACTATAGGGACGGGACTAGCGGAGCACAATGAGCAGTTCTTC. The chain employs TRBV15 and TRBJ2-1; TRBD2 aligns across 11 bases. The CDR3 runs to 19 residues. V dropped 2 bases and J dropped 5; count of bases not matched to a gene: 14. In germline, CDR1 is LNHNV, CDR2 YYDKDF (reference sequence).

The chain's CDR3 is CASRRDGKNEKLFF. The CDR3 nucleotides read TGTGCCAGCAGGCGGGACGGAAAGAATGAAAAACTGTTTTTT. This chain connects TRBV12-3 or TRBV12-4 to TRBJ1-4; tentatively, D is TRBD1 (5 bases). This CDR3 is 14 amino acids long. Trimming cost V 6 bases and J 5 bases, with 13 bases left between them.

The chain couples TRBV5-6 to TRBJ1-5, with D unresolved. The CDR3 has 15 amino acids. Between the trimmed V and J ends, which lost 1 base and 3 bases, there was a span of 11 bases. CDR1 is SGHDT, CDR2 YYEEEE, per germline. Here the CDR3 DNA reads TGTGCCAGCAGCTTGTGGTTTGCAGTCAATCAGCCCCAGCATTTT. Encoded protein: CASSLWFAVNQPQHF.

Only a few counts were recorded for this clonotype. Written as DNA, the CDR3 is TGTGCCAGCTCAAGTCGGAAGGGCGAGGGCGACTACACCTTC. It translates to CASSSRKGEGDYTF. The V and J genes are TRBV18 and TRBJ1-2; D is undetermined. The V gene lost 5 bases and the J gene lost 10 bases, with 20 bases spanning the gap. The CDR3 has 14 residues. Germline CDR1 KGHSH, CDR2 LQKENI.

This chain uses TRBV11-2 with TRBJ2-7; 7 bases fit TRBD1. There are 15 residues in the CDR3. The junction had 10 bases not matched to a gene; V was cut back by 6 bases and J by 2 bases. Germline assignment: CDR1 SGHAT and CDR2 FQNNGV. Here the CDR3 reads CASSSIDRAPYEQYF. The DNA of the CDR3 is TGTGCCAGCAGTTCAATCGACAGGGCCCCCTACGAGCAGTACTTC.

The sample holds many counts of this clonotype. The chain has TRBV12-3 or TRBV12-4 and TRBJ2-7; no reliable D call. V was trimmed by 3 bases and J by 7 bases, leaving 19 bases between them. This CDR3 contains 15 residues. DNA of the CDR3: TGTGCCAGCAGTTTCACAAGGAGAGCATGGGGTGAGCAGTACTTC. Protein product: CASSFTRRAWGEQYF.

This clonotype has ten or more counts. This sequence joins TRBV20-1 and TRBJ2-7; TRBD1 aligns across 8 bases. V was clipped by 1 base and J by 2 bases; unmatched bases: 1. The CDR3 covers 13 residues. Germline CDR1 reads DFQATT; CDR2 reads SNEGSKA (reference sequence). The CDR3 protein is CSARGTGTYEQYF. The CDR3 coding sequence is TGCAGTGCTAGAGGGACAGGGACCTACGAGCAGTACTTC.

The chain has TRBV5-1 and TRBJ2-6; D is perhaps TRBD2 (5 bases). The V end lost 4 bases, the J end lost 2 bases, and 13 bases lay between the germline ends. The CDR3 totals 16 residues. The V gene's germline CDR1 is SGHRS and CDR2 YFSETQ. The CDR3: CASSPYGVPGANVLTF. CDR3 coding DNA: TGCGCCAGCAGCCCCTACGGGGTCCCTGGGGCCAACGTCCTGACTTTC.

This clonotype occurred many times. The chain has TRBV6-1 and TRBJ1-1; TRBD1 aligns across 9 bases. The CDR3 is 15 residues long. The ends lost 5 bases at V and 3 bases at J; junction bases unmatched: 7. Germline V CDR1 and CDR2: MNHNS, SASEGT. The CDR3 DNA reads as TGTGCCAGCAGTACCGGGACAGGGCGACACACTGAAGCTTTCTTT. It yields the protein CASSTGTGRHTEAFF.

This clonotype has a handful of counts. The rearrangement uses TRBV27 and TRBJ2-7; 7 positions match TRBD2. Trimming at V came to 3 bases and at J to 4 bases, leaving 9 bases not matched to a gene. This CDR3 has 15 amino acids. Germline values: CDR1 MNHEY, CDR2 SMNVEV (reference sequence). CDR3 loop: CASSFGEGQEYEQYF. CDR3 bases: TGTGCCAGCAGTTTTGGGGAGGGGCAGGAGTACGAGCAGTACTTC.

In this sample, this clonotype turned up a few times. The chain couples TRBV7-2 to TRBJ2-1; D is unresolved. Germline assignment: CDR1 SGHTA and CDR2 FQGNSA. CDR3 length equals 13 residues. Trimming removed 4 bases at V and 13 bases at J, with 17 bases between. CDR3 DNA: TGTGCCAGCAGCTCCTACTCGGAGATGGTTCAGTTCTTC. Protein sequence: CASSSYSEMVQFF.

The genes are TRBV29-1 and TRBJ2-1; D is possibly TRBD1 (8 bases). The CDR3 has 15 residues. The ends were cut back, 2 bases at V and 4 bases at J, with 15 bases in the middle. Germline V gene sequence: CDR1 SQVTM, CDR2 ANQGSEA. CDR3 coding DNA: TGCAGCGTTGAAAAAGGACAGGGAGGGTACAATGAGCAGTTCTTC. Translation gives CSVEKGQGGYNEQFF.

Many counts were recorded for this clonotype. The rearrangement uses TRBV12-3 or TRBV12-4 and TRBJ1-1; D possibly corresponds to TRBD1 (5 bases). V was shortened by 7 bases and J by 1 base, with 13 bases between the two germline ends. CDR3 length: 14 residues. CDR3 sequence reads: CASTWGVSNTEAFF. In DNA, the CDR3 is TGTGCCAGCACCTGGGGCGTATCGAACACTGAAGCTTTCTTT.

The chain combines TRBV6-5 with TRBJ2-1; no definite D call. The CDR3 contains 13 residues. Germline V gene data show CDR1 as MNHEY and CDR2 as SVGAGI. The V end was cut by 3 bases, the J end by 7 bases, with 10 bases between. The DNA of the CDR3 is TGTGCCAGCAGTTATTCGGGTCTAAATGAGCAGTTCTTC. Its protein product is CASSYSGLNEQFF.